The subject of this entry is one T cell receptor beta chain. As yet, its antigen is unknown. These data come from a study of T-cell memory formation after mild COVID-19. Background on the study: TCR clusters largely stayed donor specific. Study conclusions and caveats: The study found contracting CD4+ clones mainly in CM and EM and contracting CD8+ clones in EMRA. Proof of SARS-CoV-2 specificity was absent for the second-wave clones that crested on day 37.

The V gene lost 1 base and the J gene lost 5 bases, with 9 bases spanning the gap. Germline V gene sequence: CDR1 DFQATT, CDR2 SNEGSKA (reference sequence). The CDR3 runs 13 residues. 5'RACE, which relied on constant-segment primers, yielded TCR alpha and TCR beta cDNA libraries carrying sample barcodes and UMIs. TCRdb re-analysed the 5' RACE reads in MiXCR, keeping a single row per CDR3 protein. This table has some 300,000 distinct CDR3 sequences, 20% to 25% appearing once. The clonotype was recovered from a man between 18 and 35 years old who had mild COVID-19 (a few samples of this study predate the infection). Cell type and time point are not known. The gene calls are TRBV20-1 and TRBJ1-5, with unresolved D. Sequenced input: PBMCs or a T cell subset sorted from them (not recorded which). This chain's CDR3 is CSARAGGYQPQHF. The CDR3 DNA is TGCAGTGCTAGAGCAGGAGGGTATCAGCCCCAGCATTTT.